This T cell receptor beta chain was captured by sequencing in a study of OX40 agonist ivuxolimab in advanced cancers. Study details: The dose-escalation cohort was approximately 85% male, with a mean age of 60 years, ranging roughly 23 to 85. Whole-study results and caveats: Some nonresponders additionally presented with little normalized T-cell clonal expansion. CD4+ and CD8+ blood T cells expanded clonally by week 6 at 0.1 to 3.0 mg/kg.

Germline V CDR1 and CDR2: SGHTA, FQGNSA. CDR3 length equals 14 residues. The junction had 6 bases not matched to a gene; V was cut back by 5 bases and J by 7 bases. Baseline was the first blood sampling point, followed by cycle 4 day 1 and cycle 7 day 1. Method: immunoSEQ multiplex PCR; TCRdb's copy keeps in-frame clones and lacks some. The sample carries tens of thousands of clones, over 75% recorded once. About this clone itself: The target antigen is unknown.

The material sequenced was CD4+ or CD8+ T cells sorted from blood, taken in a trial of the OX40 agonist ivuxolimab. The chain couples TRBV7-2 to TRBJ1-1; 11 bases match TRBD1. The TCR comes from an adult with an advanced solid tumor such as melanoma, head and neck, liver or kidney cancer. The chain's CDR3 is CASSLGQGDGEAFF. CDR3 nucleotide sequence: TGTGCCAGCAGCCTGGGACAGGGGGACGGTGAAGCTTTCTTT.